The entry below gives a single TCR beta chain sequence along with its context. The T cells that were sequenced for TCR beta were CD8+ and CD4+ cells from blood. Random hexamers were used to reverse transcribe the RNA input (roughly 0.5 to 1 ug). Amplification of TCR beta CDR3 spanned 54 Vbeta and 13 Jbeta via immunoSEQ multiplex PCR. TCRdb itself ran the immunoSEQ multiplex PCR reads through MiXCR, one entry per CDR3 protein. Here the sample spans over 130,000 distinct CDR3 sequences, approximately 95% being singletons. This entry comes from a study of CD8 T cells in Susac syndrome. As for the study in general: Each patient with Susac syndrome, at the time of blood draw, was therapy-naive, on corticosteroids, or on intravenous immunoglobulin alone.

The CDR3 runs to 14 residues. The V gene's germline CDR1 is SGHTA and CDR2 FQGNSA. The V end was cut by 0 bases, the J end by 5 bases, with 9 bases between. This TCR derives from a human donor with Susac syndrome. What was sequenced was CD4+ T cells from PBMCs. This chain uses TRBV7-2 with TRBJ2-3; D is unresolved. The CDR3 coding sequence is TGTGCCAGCAGCTTAGCCCGAGACTTAGATACGCAGTATTTT. Residues: CASSLARDLDTQYF.